Presented here are 26 T cell receptor beta chains from one specimen sequenced in a study of patients and donors after allogeneic stem cell transplantation (dated by TCRdb to 2020 to 2022). Libraries were constructed by RT-PCR. Sequencing took place on a NextSeq 550. TCRdb reprocessing: public reads trimmed at Q25 with fastp, clones called with MiXCR, in-frame beta chains kept. Rows with one shared CDR3 protein collapse into an entry with the most common genes and DNA. Present in this sample are more than 150,000 distinct CDR3 sequences, approximately 24% of which were seen just once. Approximately 26% of the sample lies in the top ten. Sequenced: blood, either unsorted or a sorted T cell fraction (not recorded which). The receptors stem from a human donor who was either an allogeneic HSCT recipient or a stem cell or donor lymphocyte infusion donor (not recorded which). It is not recorded whose cells these are; they may come from a transplant donor.

V is TRBV3-1 and J is TRBJ2-5; D is undetermined. Between the trimmed V and J ends, which lost 0 bases and 1 base, there was a span of 12 bases. The CDR3 is made up of 16 amino acids. Germline CDR1 LGHDT, CDR2 YNNKEL (reference sequence). The CDR3 bases are TGTGCCAGCAGCCAAGAAGTGATCGCAGGCCAAGAGACCCAGTACTTC. Translated, it gives CASSQEVIAGQETQYF.

V usage is TRBV29-1 and J usage is TRBJ1-4, with TRBD1 matching over 9 bases. This CDR3 region has 15 residues. V shed 4 bases, J shed 6 bases, and the junction held 9 bases outside the gene matches. Germline V gene lookup returns CDR1 SQVTM and CDR2 ANQGSEA. The CDR3 DNA follows: TGCAGCGTTGTGGCCCGACAGGGGGGAGATGAAAAACTGTTTTTT. It encodes CSVVARQGGDEKLFF.

This clonotype has a handful of counts. The chain joins TRBV12-3 or TRBV12-4 to TRBJ1-2, with no clear D. The length of the CDR3 is 14 residues. The ends were cut back, 1 base at V and 6 bases at J, with 12 bases in the middle. The CDR3 protein is CASSLVETPDGYTF. As DNA, the CDR3 is TGTGCCAGCAGTTTAGTAGAGACCCCTGATGGCTACACCTTC.

The chain has TRBV10-3 and TRBJ2-1, with 7 nucleotides matching TRBD2. V lost 1 base and J lost 3; bases outside the gene matches: 6. Per germline, CDR1 ENHRY and CDR2 SYGVKD. The CDR3 extends over 16 amino acids. CDR3: CAISELGGTDYNEQFF. CDR3 nucleotide sequence: TGTGCCATCAGTGAGTTGGGGGGGACGGACTACAATGAGCAGTTCTTC.

The genes are TRBV29-1 and TRBJ1-1; no reliable D call. CDR1 and CDR2 from the germline V gene are SQVTM and ANQGSEA. This CDR3 region has 13 residues. Between the trimmed V and J ends, which lost 6 bases and 4 bases, there was a span of 15 bases. The CDR3 region is CSVANPKGTEAFF. CDR3 DNA: TGCAGCGTAGCGAACCCTAAGGGCACTGAAGCTTTCTTT. The complete variable domain, with remaining parts taken from reference TRBV29-1 and TRBJ1-1, reads SAVISQKPSRDICQRGTSLTIQCQVDSQVTMMFWYRQQPGQSLTLIATANQGSEATYESGFVIDKFPISRPNLTFSTLTVSNMSPEDSSIYLCSVANPKGTEAFFGQGTRLTVV.

The rearrangement joins TRBV2 to TRBJ2-1; 7 bases align to TRBD2. Trimming at V came to 7 bases and at J to 0 bases, leaving 3 bases not matched to a gene. The CDR3 runs to 14 residues. Germline V gene sequence: CDR1 SNHLY, CDR2 FYNNEI. This CDR3 reads CASIGTNSYNEQFF. The DNA of the CDR3 is TGTGCCAGCATCGGGACTAACTCCTACAATGAGCAGTTCTTC.

This clonotype was seen a few times. This chain connects TRBV11-3 to TRBJ2-5; TRBD1 is a possible D gene (5 bases). Germline values: CDR1 SGHNT, CDR2 YENEEA. This CDR3 is built from 14 residues. The V gene lost 5 bases and the J gene lost 1 base, with 11 bases spanning the gap. This CDR3 reads CASSLGLSQETQYF. The CDR3 DNA reads as TGTGCCAGCAGCCTGGGGCTGTCCCAAGAGACCCAGTACTTC.

The V gene is TRBV15, the J gene TRBJ2-7, with D perhaps TRBD1 (5 bases). The CDR3 length is 13 residues. CDR1 and CDR2 from the germline V gene are LNHNV and YYDKDF (reference sequence). Trimming took 4 bases from V and 2 from J, leaving 9 bases between them. The CDR3 reads CATSTRETYEQYF. CDR3 DNA: TGTGCCACCAGCACCAGGGAAACCTACGAGCAGTACTTC. The variable domain in full, completed from reference TRBV15 and TRBJ2-7, reads DAMVIQNPRYQVTQFGKPVTLSCSQTLNHNVMYWYQQKSSQAPKLLFHYYDKDFNNEADTPDNFQSRRPNTSFCFLDIRSPGLGDTAMYLCATSTRETYEQYFGPGTRLTVT.

The gene calls are TRBV18 and TRBJ1-2, with D unresolved. CDR3 size: 13 residues. Germline CDR1 reads KGHSH; CDR2 reads LQKENI. The V and J ends lost 6 bases and 3 bases respectively, with 11 bases between them. DNA for the CDR3: TGTGCCAGCTCGCCCGGTTCGGACTATGGCTACACCTTC. It encodes CASSPGSDYGYTF.

This clonotype was detected many times. The V call is TRBV5-1, the J call TRBJ1-1; D ambiguous. Trimming shortened V by 0 bases and J by 1 base, and 7 bases separated the two germline ends. CDR3 length: 14 amino acids. CDR1 is SGHRS and CDR2 is YFSETQ in the germline V gene. CDR3 nucleotide sequence: TGCGCCAGCAGCTTGGTTCTGGAGAACACTGAAGCTTTCTTT. Translation gives CASSLVLENTEAFF.

The V gene is TRBV12-5, the J gene TRBJ2-4; D gene ambiguous. The germline CDR1 and CDR2 sequences are LGHNT and FRNRAP. This CDR3 contains 12 residues. V shed 6 bases and J shed 0 bases, with 3 bases lying between them. CDR3 sequence (DNA): TGTGCTAGTGGCCTAGCCAAAAACATTCAGTACTTC. The encoded protein is CASGLAKNIQYF.

The rearrangement links TRBV20-1 to TRBJ2-3, with D unresolved. From germline, CDR1 is DFQATT and CDR2 SNEGSKA (reference sequence). CDR3 size: 14 residues. With 6 bases removed from V and 6 bases from J, the gap between germline ends came to 19 bases. The CDR3 region has the DNA TGCAGTGCGTCCGCAGACTTCGGTGGGGATACGCAGTATTTT. Protein product: CSASADFGGDTQYF.

This clonotype was seen more than once but under ten times. V and J are TRBV5-1 and TRBJ2-3, with TRBD1 matching over 11 bases. Looked up from germline, CDR1 is SGHRS and CDR2 is YFSETQ. The CDR3 is 17 residues long. The J segment lost 2 bases and the V segment lost 4 bases, leaving 9 bases of the junction unmatched. The CDR3 coding sequence is TGCGCCAGCAGCCCCAGGACAGGGGGCAGTAACACAGATACGCAGTATTTT. Amino acids: CASSPRTGGSNTDTQYF.

This clonotype was seen only a few times. The gene calls are TRBV10-3 and TRBJ2-4, with a possible D match to TRBD1 (6 bases). The CDR3 runs 16 residues. Trimming removed 0 bases from V and 1 base from J, with 10 bases in between. The germline gives CDR1 ENHRY, CDR2 SYGVKD. The CDR3 sequence is CAISESRGNAKNIQYF. DNA for the CDR3: TGTGCCATCAGTGAGTCCAGGGGCAATGCCAAAAACATTCAGTACTTC.

This clonotype was detected once. The chain links TRBV7-2 to TRBJ2-5, with D unclear. This CDR3 has 14 amino acids. Per germline, CDR1 SGHTA and CDR2 FQGNSA. V was pared by 5 bases and J by 4 bases, with 14 bases between. The CDR3 DNA is TGTGCCAGCAGCACCCGACCAGTTGGAGAGACCCAGTACTTC. This codes for CASSTRPVGETQYF.

This sequence joins TRBV7-2 and TRBJ1-2; D gene uncertain. This CDR3 comprises 15 residues. V shed 1 base and J shed 3 bases, with 12 bases lying between them. The germline V gene encodes CDR1 SGHTA and CDR2 FQGNSA. Written as DNA, the CDR3 is TGTGCCAGCAGCTTAGATCCCCTCTGGGACTATGGCTACACCTTC. Encoded protein: CASSLDPLWDYGYTF.

The genes are TRBV4-1 and TRBJ2-1; D gene ambiguous. CDR3 length: 14 residues. Germline assignment: CDR1 MGHRA and CDR2 YSYEKL. The V end was cut by 4 bases, the J end by 2 bases, with 9 bases between. The CDR3 reads CASSPWIAYNEQFF. CDR3 DNA sequence: TGCGCCAGCAGCCCATGGATAGCCTACAATGAGCAGTTCTTC.

Of note for this clonotype: Germline is not matched at one junction end, which may reflect a read error. The CDR3: CSIEGSSSTDTQYF. The CDR3 nucleotides are TGCAGCATTGAGGGCTCCTCTAGCACAGATACGCAGTATTTT. V usage is TRBV29-1 and J usage is TRBJ2-3; D might be TRBD2 (5 bases). This CDR3 region has 14 residues. Germline V gene sequence: CDR1 SQVTM, CDR2 ANQGSEA.

This clonotype has only a few counts. In nucleotides, the CDR3 is TGTGCCAGCAGACAAGACAGTGGGGAATCACCCCTCCACTTT. It specifies CASRQDSGESPLHF. V is TRBV12-3 or TRBV12-4 and J is TRBJ1-6, with D possibly matching TRBD1 (5 bases). Trimming stripped 6 bases from V and 10 bases from J, with 16 bases between. The CDR3 covers 14 residues.

This clonotype was counted ten times or more. This rearrangement joins TRBV2 to TRBJ1-6; TRBD1 matches at 7 bases. J gave up 10 bases and V 4 bases, and 10 bases lay outside the gene matches. Germline V CDR1 and CDR2: SNHLY, FYNNEI. The length of the CDR3 is 15 residues. In DNA form, the CDR3 reads TGTGCCAGCAGTGCCCTAGGGGACAGTGAATCACCCCTCCACTTT. Translating it yields CASSALGDSESPLHF. The full variable domain, in which reference TRBV2 and TRBJ1-6 provide the parts outside the CDR3, is EPEVTQTPSHQVTQMGQEVILRCVPISNHLYFYWYRQILGQKVEFLVSFYNNEISEKSEIFDDQFSVERPDGSNFTLKIRSTKLEDSAMYFCASSALGDSESPLHFGNGTRLTVT.

This clonotype has only a few counts. This chain connects TRBV3-1 to TRBJ1-5; D uncertain. Germline V gene sequence: CDR1 LGHDT, CDR2 YNNKEL (reference sequence). Trimming pared 0 bases from V and 10 bases from J, leaving 10 bases between. The CDR3 spans 13 residues. Here the CDR3 reads CASSQDTSPPQHF. In DNA, the CDR3 is TGTGCCAGCAGCCAAGACACTTCACCCCCCCAGCATTTT.

The gene calls are TRBV29-1 and TRBJ2-5; D might be TRBD2 (6 bases). Trimming left V 4 bases short and J 5 bases short, with 23 bases between. The germline V gene has CDR1 SQVTM and CDR2 ANQGSEA. This CDR3 comprises 16 residues. The CDR3 region is CSVGWGDTAFWETQYF. CDR3 DNA: TGCAGCGTTGGTTGGGGGGATACAGCCTTCTGGGAGACCCAGTACTTC.

In DNA, the CDR3 is TGTGCCAGCAGTCCTGGGGACTACCAAAACAATGAGCAGTTCTTC. Translating it yields CASSPGDYQNNEQFF. The chain has TRBV6-5 and TRBJ2-1, with 7 positions matching TRBD2. The V and J ends lost 5 bases and 5 bases, in that order; junction bases with no gene match: 9. Per germline, CDR1 MNHEY and CDR2 SVGAGI. The CDR3 covers 15 residues.

This clonotype was detected a few times. The V and J genes are TRBV12-3 or TRBV12-4 and TRBJ1-2; maybe TRBD1 (6 bases). Trimming took off 2 bases at V and 4 bases at J, with 14 bases between the two ends. CDR3 size: 15 residues. Here the CDR3 DNA reads TGTGCCAGCAGTTTACTTCGACAGGTCATCTATGGCTACACCTTC. It codes for CASSLLRQVIYGYTF.

In its sample, this clonotype was seen a few times. The J gene is TRBJ1-5, the V gene TRBV20-1, with a weak D call TRBD1 (5 bases). The CDR3 spans 16 residues. Trimming removed 6 bases from V and 0 bases from J, with 18 bases in between. Germline CDR1 is DFQATT and CDR2 is SNEGSKA (reference sequence). The CDR3 reads CSAWGSGSYSNQPQHF. CDR3 bases: TGCAGTGCATGGGGATCAGGGAGCTATAGCAATCAGCCCCAGCATTTT.

V usage is TRBV20-1 and J usage is TRBJ2-7; the match to TRBD2 covers 11 bases. Germline V CDR1 and CDR2: DFQATT, SNEGSKA (reference sequence). Trimming cost V 7 bases and J 0 bases; bases outside gene matches: 8. The CDR3 is made up of 15 amino acids. Here the CDR3 reads CSVIAGTSGSYEQYF. CDR3 coding DNA: TGCAGTGTTATCGCCGGGACTAGCGGCTCCTACGAGCAGTACTTC.